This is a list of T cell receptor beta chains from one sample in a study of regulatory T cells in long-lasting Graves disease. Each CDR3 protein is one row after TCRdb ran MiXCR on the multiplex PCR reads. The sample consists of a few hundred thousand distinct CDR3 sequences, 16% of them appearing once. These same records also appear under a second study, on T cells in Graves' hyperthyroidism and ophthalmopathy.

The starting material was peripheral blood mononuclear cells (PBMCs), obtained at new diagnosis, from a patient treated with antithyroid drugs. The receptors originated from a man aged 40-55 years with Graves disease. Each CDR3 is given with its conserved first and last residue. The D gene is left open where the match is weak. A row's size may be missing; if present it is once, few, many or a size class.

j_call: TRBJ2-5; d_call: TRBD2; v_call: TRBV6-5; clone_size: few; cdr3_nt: TGTGCCAGCAGTTACTGGGCGGGGGGACACGGGGAGACCCAGTACTTC; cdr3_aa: CASSYWAGGHGETQYF
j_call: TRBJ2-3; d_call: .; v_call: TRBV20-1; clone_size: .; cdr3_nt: TGCAGTGCTAGCGACAGTCCTGGGAGGAGTACGCAGTATTTT; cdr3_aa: CSASDSPGRSTQYF
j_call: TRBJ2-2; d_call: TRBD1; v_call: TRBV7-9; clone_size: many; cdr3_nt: TGTGCCAGCAGCTTAGGCGACAGGGTCTCCGGGGAGCTGTTTTTT; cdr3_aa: CASSLGDRVSGELFF
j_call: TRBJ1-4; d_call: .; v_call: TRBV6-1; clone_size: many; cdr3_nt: TGTGCCAGCAGTGAATATCAAGGAAAACTGTTTTTT; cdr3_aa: CASSEYQGKLFF
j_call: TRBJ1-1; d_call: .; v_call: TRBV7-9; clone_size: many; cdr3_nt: TGTGCCAGCAGCTTATCATCTGGTACTGAAGCTTTCTTT; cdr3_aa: CASSLSSGTEAFF
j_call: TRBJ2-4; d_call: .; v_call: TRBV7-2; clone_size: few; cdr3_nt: TGTGCCAGCAGCTTAGCTTTCGGGGCTTGGATTTTC; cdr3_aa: CASSLAFGAWIF
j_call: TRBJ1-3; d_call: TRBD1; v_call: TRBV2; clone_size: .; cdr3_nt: TGTGCCAGCTACAGGGGCTTGGGAAACACCATATATTTT; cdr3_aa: CASYRGLGNTIYF
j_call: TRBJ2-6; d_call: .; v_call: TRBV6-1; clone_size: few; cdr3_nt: TGTGCCAGCAGTGACAGGGCGACTGGGGCCAACGTCCTGACTTTC; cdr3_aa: CASSDRATGANVLTF
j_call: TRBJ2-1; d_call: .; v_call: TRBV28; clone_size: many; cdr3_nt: TGTGCCAGCAACTCCGGGGGAAGGTTAAATGAGCAGTTCTTC; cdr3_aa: CASNSGGRLNEQFF
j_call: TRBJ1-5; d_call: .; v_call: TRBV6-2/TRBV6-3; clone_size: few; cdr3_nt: TGTGCCAGCAGTCACAGGGCTCAGCCCCAGCATTTT; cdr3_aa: CASSHRAQPQHF
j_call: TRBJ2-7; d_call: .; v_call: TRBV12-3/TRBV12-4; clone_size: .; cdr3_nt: TGTGCCAGCAGTTTCCGTGCAGGGATCTACGAGCAGTACTTC; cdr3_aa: CASSFRAGIYEQYF
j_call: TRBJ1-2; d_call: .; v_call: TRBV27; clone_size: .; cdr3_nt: TGTGCCAGCAGTTACTCAGGAGATATTAACTATGGCTACACCTTC; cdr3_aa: CASSYSGDINYGYTF
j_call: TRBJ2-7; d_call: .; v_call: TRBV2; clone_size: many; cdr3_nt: TGTGCCAGCACTCCCTTAGGAGGTTCTACCGAGCAGTACTTC; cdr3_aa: CASTPLGGSTEQYF
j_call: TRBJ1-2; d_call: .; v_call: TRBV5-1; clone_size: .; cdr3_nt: TGCGCCAGCGCCGGACGGGTTAGCGGCTATGGCTACACCTTC; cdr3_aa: CASAGRVSGYGYTF
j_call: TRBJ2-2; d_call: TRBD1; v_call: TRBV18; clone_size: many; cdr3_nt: TGTGCCAGCTCATCGAACTTCGGACAGGGAAGCGGGGAGCTGTTTTTT; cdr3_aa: CASSSNFGQGSGELFF
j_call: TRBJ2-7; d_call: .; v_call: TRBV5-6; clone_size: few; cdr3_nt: TGTGCCAGCAGCTTCCGGGCCTCCTACGAGCAGTACTTC; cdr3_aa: CASSFRASYEQYF
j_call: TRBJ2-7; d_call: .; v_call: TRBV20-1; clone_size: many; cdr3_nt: TGCAGTGCTAGCCGGGACTCTTCCTCCTACGAGCAGTACTTC; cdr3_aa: CSASRDSSSYEQYF
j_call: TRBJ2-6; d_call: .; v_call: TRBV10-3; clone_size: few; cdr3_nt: TGTGCCATCAGTGAGTCGACGAGGGCTGGGGCCAACGTCCTGACTTTC; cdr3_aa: CAISESTRAGANVLTF
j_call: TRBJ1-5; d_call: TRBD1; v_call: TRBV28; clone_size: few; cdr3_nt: TGTGCCAGCAGCCCCCCCGACAGGGGACGGGGTCAGCCCCAGCATTTT; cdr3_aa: CASSPPDRGRGQPQHF
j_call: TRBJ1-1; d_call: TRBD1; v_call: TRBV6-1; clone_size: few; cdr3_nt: TGTGCCAGCAGGAACTTAGGGGGCTGGAACACTGAAGCTTTCTTT; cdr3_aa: CASRNLGGWNTEAFF
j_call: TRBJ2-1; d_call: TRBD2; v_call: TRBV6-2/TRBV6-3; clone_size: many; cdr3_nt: TGTGCCAGCAGTTACTCATCTAGCGGGGGCTACAATGAGCAGTTCTTC; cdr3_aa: CASSYSSSGGYNEQFF
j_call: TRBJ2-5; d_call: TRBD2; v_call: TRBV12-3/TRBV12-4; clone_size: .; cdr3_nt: TGTGCCAGCAGTTTCAAGTCCTTGGGACTAGCGGGGAGTCAAGAGACCCAGTACTTC; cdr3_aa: CASSFKSLGLAGSQETQYF
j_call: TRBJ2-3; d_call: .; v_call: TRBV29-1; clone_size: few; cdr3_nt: TGCAGCGCCTGGTTCGCAGATACGCAGTATTTT; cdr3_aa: CSAWFADTQYF
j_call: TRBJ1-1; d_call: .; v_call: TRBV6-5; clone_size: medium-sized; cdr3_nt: TGTGCCAGCAGTTACTGGTACAGGGCAACTGAAGCTTTCTTT; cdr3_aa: CASSYWYRATEAFF
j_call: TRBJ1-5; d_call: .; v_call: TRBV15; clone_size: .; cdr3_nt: TGTGCCACCAGCAGAGGCGGGAGCGGTCAGCCCCAGCATTTT; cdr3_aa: CATSRGGSGQPQHF
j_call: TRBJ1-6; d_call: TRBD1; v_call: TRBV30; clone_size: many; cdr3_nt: TGTGCCTGGAGGCCGGGACAGGGTAACCGGAGGTCACCCCTCCACTTT; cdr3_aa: CAWRPGQGNRRSPLHF
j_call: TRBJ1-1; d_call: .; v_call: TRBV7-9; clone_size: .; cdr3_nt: TGTGCCAGCAGCTTACCGATGATGAGTGAAGCTTTCTTT; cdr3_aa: CASSLPMMSEAFF
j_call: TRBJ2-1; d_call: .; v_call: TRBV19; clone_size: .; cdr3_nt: TGTGCCAGTAGTATTGGCCCCCCCACGAGCTCCTACAATGAGCAGTTCTTC; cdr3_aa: CASSIGPPTSSYNEQFF
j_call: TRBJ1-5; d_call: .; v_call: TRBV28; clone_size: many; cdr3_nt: TGTGCCAGCAGTTTTTTGGGGGGTGGCCAGCCCCAGCATTTT; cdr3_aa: CASSFLGGGQPQHF
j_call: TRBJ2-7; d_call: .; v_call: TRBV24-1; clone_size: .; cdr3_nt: TGTGCCACCAGTGATAAGACAGTCTCCTACGAGCAGTACTTC; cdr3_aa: CATSDKTVSYEQYF
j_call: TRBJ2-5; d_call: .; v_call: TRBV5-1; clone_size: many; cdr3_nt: TGCGCCAGCAGCCCAGGAAGGGGGGGACAAGAGACCCAGTACTTC; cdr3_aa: CASSPGRGGQETQYF
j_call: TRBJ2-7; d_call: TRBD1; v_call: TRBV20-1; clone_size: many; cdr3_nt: TGCAGTGCTACCAAGACAGGGAGCTACGAGCAGTACTTC; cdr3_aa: CSATKTGSYEQYF
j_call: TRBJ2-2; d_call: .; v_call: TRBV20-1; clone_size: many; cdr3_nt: TGCAGTGCAACGGCCCCGAACACCGGGGAGCTGTTTTTT; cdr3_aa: CSATAPNTGELFF
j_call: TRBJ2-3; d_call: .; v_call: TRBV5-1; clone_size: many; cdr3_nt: TGCGCCAGCAGCTTGGGGGCAGCTAGCACAGATACGCAGTATTTT; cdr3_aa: CASSLGAASTDTQYF
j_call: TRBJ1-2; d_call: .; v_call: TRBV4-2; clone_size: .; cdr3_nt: TGTGCCAGCAGCCAAAGGGGGGGGCTCTATGGCTACACCTTC; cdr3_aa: CASSQRGGLYGYTF
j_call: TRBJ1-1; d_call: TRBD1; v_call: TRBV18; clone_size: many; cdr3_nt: TGTGCCAGCTCACCGGACAGGTCCCTTGAAGCTTTCTTT; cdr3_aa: CASSPDRSLEAFF
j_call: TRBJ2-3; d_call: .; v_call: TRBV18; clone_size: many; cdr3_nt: TGTGCCAGCTCACCCTTTGGGGCTGGAAGCACAGATACGCAGTATTTT; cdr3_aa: CASSPFGAGSTDTQYF
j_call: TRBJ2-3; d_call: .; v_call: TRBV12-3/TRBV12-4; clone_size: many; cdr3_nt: TGTGCCAGCAGTTTTGGGCCCACAGATACGCAGTATTTT; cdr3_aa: CASSFGPTDTQYF
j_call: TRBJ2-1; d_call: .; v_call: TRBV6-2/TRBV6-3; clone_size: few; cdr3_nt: TGTGCCAGCAGTCCGAGGGCCAGCTCCTACAATGAGCAGTTCTTC; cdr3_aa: CASSPRASSYNEQFF